This passage covers 14 T cell receptor beta chains from one sample sequenced in a study of T cells after somatic rescue of genetic block. Assay: immunoSEQ multiplex PCR; the TCRdb copy retains only in-frame clones and omits some. The profile shows some 68,000 clones, roughly 93% of them singletons. The sequenced sample was peripheral blood mononuclear cells (PBMCs). The receptors stem from a young man.

The chain combines TRBV18 with TRBJ2-5, with 8 bases fitting TRBD2. This CDR3 has 15 amino acids. J lost 4 bases, V lost 3 bases, and 7 bases had no gene match. CDR1 KGHSH and CDR2 LQKENI come from the germline V gene. The CDR3 DNA follows: TGTGCCAGCTCACCTTCGAGCGGGAGACGAGAGACCCAGTACTTC. Its protein product is CASSPSSGRRETQYF.

The chain employs TRBV7-2 and TRBJ2-1; 11 bases line up with TRBD2. The CDR3 consists of 14 residues. The junction had 5 bases not matched to a gene; V was cut back by 1 base and J by 12 bases. CDR1 is SGHTA and CDR2 is FQGNSA in the germline V gene. The CDR3 is CASSLEIAGGRQFF. CDR3 coding DNA: TGTGCCAGCAGCTTAGAAATAGCGGGGGGGCGGCAGTTCTTC.

This chain uses TRBV5-6 with TRBJ2-1; no clear D. Looked up from germline, CDR1 is SGHDT and CDR2 is YYEEEE. With 6 bases removed from V and 3 bases from J, the gap between germline ends came to 13 bases. CDR3 size: 14 residues. Here the CDR3 reads CASTPNHLYNEQFF. The CDR3 bases are TGTGCCAGCACCCCTAACCACCTCTACAATGAGCAGTTCTTC.

The rearrangement uses TRBV18 and TRBJ1-6, with 9 nucleotides matching TRBD1. Germline V gene data show CDR1 as KGHSH and CDR2 as LQKENI. With V trimmed by 2 bases and J by 7 bases, 0 bases remained unmatched. The CDR3 is 14 amino acids. The CDR3 spells CASSPGQGNSPLHF. The CDR3 region has the DNA TGTGCCAGCTCACCAGGACAGGGGAATTCACCCCTCCACTTT.

CDR3 sequence (DNA): TGTGCCAGCGAAGGCGGATCTGGAAACACCATATATTTT. Translated, it gives CASEGGSGNTIYF. The chain links TRBV27 to TRBJ1-3; D gene uncertain. The V and J ends lost 8 bases and 1 base respectively, with 9 bases between them. The CDR3 totals 13 residues. Germline CDR1 and CDR2: MNHEY and SMNVEV (reference sequence).

CDR3 residues: CASSLAGSDTQYF. The CDR3 DNA reads TGTGCCAGCAGCTTAGCGGGGTCAGATACGCAGTATTTT. The chain links TRBV7-2 to TRBJ2-3; D is undetermined. Trimming pared 0 bases from V and 4 bases from J, leaving 5 bases between. The CDR3 length is 13 residues. Germline CDR1 and CDR2: SGHTA and FQGNSA. Full variable domain (missing parts from reference TRBV7-2 and TRBJ2-3): GAGVSQSPSNKVTEKGKDVELRCDPISGHTALYWYRQSLGQGLEFLIYFQGNSAPDKSGLPSDRFSAERTGGSVSTLTIQRTQQEDSAVYLCASSLAGSDTQYFGPGTRLTVL.

The rearrangement joins TRBV7-9 to TRBJ2-1, with TRBD2 matching over 11 bases. V lost 5 bases, J lost 4 bases, and 10 bases stayed unmatched. The germline V gene encodes CDR1 SEHNR and CDR2 FQNEAQ (reference sequence). The CDR3 spans 17 residues. This chain's CDR3 is CASSKGPGLAGYNEQFF. The CDR3 DNA reads as TGTGCCAGCAGCAAAGGCCCCGGACTAGCGGGTTACAATGAGCAGTTCTTC.

The chain recombines TRBV2 with TRBJ2-7; the match to TRBD1 covers 8 bases. Unmatched junction bases numbered 12, after V lost 6 bases and J lost 2 bases. Germline V gives CDR1 SNHLY, CDR2 FYNNEI. The CDR3 is 16 residues long. The CDR3 nucleotides are TGTGCCAGCAGGAGGGCAGGGGGCTACGCCGCCTACGAGCAGTACTTC. This translates into CASRRAGGYAAYEQYF.

The J gene is TRBJ1-1, the V gene TRBV5-1; no reliable D call. The germline V and J ends were trimmed by 4 bases and 3 bases, with 16 bases remaining between them. CDR1 SGHRS and CDR2 YFSETQ come from the germline V gene. The CDR3 loop spans 15 amino acids. The CDR3 region is CASSADLPGDTEAFF. The CDR3 region has the DNA TGCGCCAGCAGCGCGGACCTACCTGGGGACACTGAAGCTTTCTTT. The full variable domain, its missing parts supplied by reference TRBV5-1 and TRBJ1-1, is KAGVTQTPRYLIKTRGQQVTLSCSPISGHRSVSWYQQTPGQGLQFLFEYFSETQRNKGNFPGRFSGRQFSNSRSEMNVSTLELGDSALYLCASSADLPGDTEAFFGQGTRLTVV.

This chain links TRBV10-2 with TRBJ2-5; 8 bases fit TRBD1. The J call could be wrong; TRBJ2-7 is a better fit for the DNA end. Per germline, CDR1 WSHSY and CDR2 SAAADI. This CDR3 region has 14 residues. In nucleotides, the CDR3 is TGCGCCAGCACCGGACAGGGAATGAACTACGAGCAGTACTTC. The encoded protein is CASTGQGMNYEQYF.

This chain connects TRBV18 to TRBJ2-3; D remains unclear. The V gene lost 5 bases and the J gene lost 0 bases, with 6 bases spanning the gap. Germline V gene data show CDR1 as KGHSH and CDR2 as LQKENI. This CDR3 has 13 amino acids. CDR3 amino acids: CASSYGSTDTQYF. CDR3 nucleotide sequence: TGTGCCAGCTCATACGGGAGCACAGATACGCAGTATTTT.

This clone appeared a single time. In nucleotides, the CDR3 is TGTGCCAGCAGTGAAGCAAAAGGGGTCTGGGGCAAAAACATTCAGTACTTC. Its translation: CASSEAKGVWGKNIQYF. This chain links TRBV6-1 with TRBJ2-4; a weak D match, TRBD1 (5 bases). Germline CDR1 reads MNHNS; CDR2 reads SASEGT. This CDR3 comprises 17 residues. V lost 0 bases to trimming and J lost 3 bases, with 15 bases between them.

This clone was found a few times. The chain carries TRBV25-1 and TRBJ2-5; D is possibly TRBD1 (6 bases). Germline V gene lookup returns CDR1 MGHDK and CDR2 SYGVNS. CDR3 length equals 13 residues. Trimming took off 8 bases at V and 6 bases at J, with 16 bases between the two ends. The CDR3 sequence: CASSGHPIQTQYF. The CDR3 region has the DNA TGTGCCAGCTCGGGACACCCAATCCAGACCCAGTACTTC.

The rearrangement links TRBV4-1 to TRBJ2-7, with TRBD1 as a possible D gene (6 bases). Germline V gene lookup returns CDR1 MGHRA and CDR2 YSYEKL. V lost 4 bases, J lost 4 bases, and 14 bases lay in between. The CDR3 is made up of 14 amino acids. CDR3 residues: CASSPWIGQYEQYF. The CDR3 region has the DNA TGCGCCAGCAGCCCCTGGATAGGACAGTACGAGCAGTACTTC.